One and the same sample provided the 22 T cell receptor beta chains below, sequenced in a study of blood T cell repertoires in COVID-19. TCRdb's copy holds only in-frame clones and misses some; the assay was immunoSEQ multiplex PCR. This sample carries roughly 230,000 clones, 84% of them seen once, and the ten largest clones take roughly a tenth. The sequenced material came from peripheral blood. The receptors stem from a woman aged 80 or older with COVID-19, enrolled during active disease.

The chain combines TRBV7-2 with TRBJ1-1, with D possibly TRBD1 on 5 matching bases. V was cut by 2 bases and J by 0 bases, with 13 bases left in between. The germline V gene encodes CDR1 SGHTA and CDR2 FQGNSA. CDR3 length: 16 amino acids. Here the CDR3 DNA reads TGTGCCAGCAGCTTAAGTAAGACAGCCATGAACACTGAAGCTTTCTTT. Translating it yields CASSLSKTAMNTEAFF.

V usage is TRBV29-1 and J usage is TRBJ2-5; D unresolved. The CDR3 is made up of 12 amino acids. Deletions cut 3 bases from V and 3 bases from J, with 8 bases between. Germline CDR1 SQVTM, CDR2 ANQGSEA. The chain's CDR3 is CSVDSGEETQYF. The CDR3 DNA is TGCAGCGTTGATTCTGGAGAAGAGACCCAGTACTTC. The full variable domain, with the rest looked up from reference TRBV29-1 and TRBJ2-5, is SAVISQKPSRDICQRGTSLTIQCQVDSQVTMMFWYRQQPGQSLTLIATANQGSEATYESGFVIDKFPISRPNLTFSTLTVSNMSPEDSSIYLCSVDSGEETQYFGPGTRLLVL.

The chain employs TRBV5-1 and TRBJ2-2; the D gene is possibly TRBD1 (6 bases). This CDR3 comprises 15 residues. The V and J ends lost 6 bases and 1 base respectively, with 13 bases between them. Per germline, CDR1 SGHRS and CDR2 YFSETQ. CDR3 protein: CASIRGGQNTGELFF. CDR3 DNA: TGCGCCAGCATCCGAGGGGGACAGAACACCGGGGAGCTGTTTTTT.

The V and J genes are TRBV6-5 and TRBJ2-5; 7 bases match TRBD2. This CDR3 contains 15 residues. The trim removed 5 bases at V and 1 base at J, leaving 7 bases unmatched. CDR1 is MNHEY and CDR2 is SVGAGI in the germline V gene. CDR3: CASSPQGGLQETQYF. As DNA, the CDR3 is TGTGCCAGCAGTCCCCAGGGAGGGCTCCAAGAGACCCAGTACTTC.

The chain joins TRBV7-2 to TRBJ2-7; tentatively, D is TRBD2 (5 bases). Germline assignment: CDR1 SGHTA and CDR2 FQGNSA. V was clipped by 5 bases and J by 6 bases, with 11 bases between them. The CDR3 is 12 residues long. CDR3 loop: CASSPRGGEQYF. The CDR3 DNA reads TGTGCCAGCAGCCCTCGTGGAGGCGAGCAGTACTTC.

The chain employs TRBV5-8 and TRBJ2-1, with TRBD2 identical over 12 bases. The germline CDR1 and CDR2 sequences are SGHTS and YDEGEE. CDR3 length: 15 amino acids. Losses at the gene ends were 4 bases for V and 6 bases for J; bases not matched to a gene: 5. The CDR3 region has the DNA TGTGCCAGCAGCCGAGGGACTAGCGGGTCCAATGAGCAGTTCTTC. This encodes CASSRGTSGSNEQFF.

This clone was seen only a few times. The rearrangement joins TRBV6-6 to TRBJ1-2; D might be TRBD1 (6 bases). Germline assignment: CDR1 MNHNY and CDR2 SVGAGI (reference sequence). V was shortened by 7 bases and J by 3 bases, with 15 bases between the two germline ends. The CDR3 spans 14 residues. The CDR3 protein is CASTELGGDYGYTF. CDR3 nucleotides: TGTGCCAGCACCGAACTAGGGGGGGACTATGGCTACACCTTC.

This sequence joins TRBV5-4 and TRBJ2-1, with 10 bases matching TRBD2. V was pared by 1 base and J by 6 bases, with 7 bases of the junction left unmatched. The CDR3 covers 16 residues. Per the germline V gene, CDR1 is SGHNT and CDR2 is YYREEE (reference sequence). CDR3 in DNA: TGTGCCAGCAGCTTGTTACTAGCGGGGACCCTCAATGAGCAGTTCTTC. This encodes CASSLLLAGTLNEQFF.

The chain carries TRBV7-8 and TRBJ2-7; D is perhaps TRBD2 (6 bases). Germline CDR1 SGHVS, CDR2 FQNEAQ. CDR3 length equals 13 residues. V was trimmed by 1 base and J by 3 bases, leaving 7 bases between them. In nucleotides, the CDR3 is TGTGCCAGCAGCTTAGGGGGGGACTACGAGCAGTACTTC. Translation gives CASSLGGDYEQYF.

The chain employs TRBV11-2 and TRBJ2-1; D gene uncertain. Germline V gene sequence: CDR1 SGHAT, CDR2 FQNNGV. The CDR3 totals 11 residues. Trimming stripped 4 bases from V and 10 bases from J, with 8 bases between. CDR3 loop: CASSSSQEQFF. CDR3 in DNA: TGTGCCAGCAGCTCCTCACAGGAGCAGTTCTTC. Drawing the rest from reference TRBV11-2 and TRBJ2-1, the complete variable domain is EAGVAQSPRYKIIEKRQSVAFWCNPISGHATLYWYQQILGQGPKLLIQFQNNGVVDDSQLPKDRFSAERLKGVDSTLKIQPAKLEDSAVYLCASSSSQEQFFGPGTRLTVL.

The rearrangement uses TRBV2 and TRBJ2-1; 7 bases align to TRBD1. The CDR3 sequence is 16 residues long. V lost 6 bases to trimming and J lost 9 bases; unmatched junction nucleotides: 17. Germline V gene data show CDR1 as SNHLY and CDR2 as FYNNEI. As DNA, the CDR3 is TGTGCCAGCAGCCTAGACAGGGATGGTCGGAGTGGTGAGCAGTTCTTC. Translation: CASSLDRDGRSGEQFF. Variable domain in full (rest from reference TRBV2 and TRBJ2-1): EPEVTQTPSHQVTQMGQEVILRCVPISNHLYFYWYRQILGQKVEFLVSFYNNEISEKSEIFDDQFSVERPDGSNFTLKIRSTKLEDSAMYFCASSLDRDGRSGEQFFGPGTRLTVL.

The sample holds one count of this clone. The chain recombines TRBV6-5 with TRBJ2-7; the match to TRBD1 covers 10 bases. This CDR3 region has 15 residues. V gave up 7 bases and J gave up 3 bases; unmatched junction bases: 9. Germline V lookup: CDR1 MNHEY, CDR2 SVGAGI. CDR3 loop: CASTSRGTGVYEQYF. The CDR3, as DNA: TGTGCCAGCACCTCGAGGGGGACAGGGGTCTACGAGCAGTACTTC.

V gene TRBV19 combines with J gene TRBJ2-7; the D gene is possibly TRBD1 (6 bases). This CDR3 is built from 13 residues. Germline CDR1 is LNHDA and CDR2 is SQIVND (reference sequence). V was trimmed by 7 bases and J by 9 bases, leaving 19 bases between them. CDR3 sequence: CASKETGDLRQYF. Here the CDR3 DNA reads TGTGCCAGTAAGGAGACAGGAGATCTAAGGCAGTACTTC.

The CDR3 spells CASSSGGQGTYEQYF. In nucleotides, the CDR3 is TGTGCCAGCAGTTCCGGCGGACAGGGCACCTACGAGCAGTACTTC. This rearrangement joins TRBV28 to TRBJ2-5, with TRBD1 matching 8 bases. The J call could be wrong; TRBJ2-7 is a better fit for the DNA end. The germline gives CDR1 MDHEN, CDR2 SYDVKM. The CDR3 has 15 residues.

This chain uses TRBV6-2 or TRBV6-3 with TRBJ1-5; 9 nucleotides match TRBD1. The CDR3 is made up of 16 amino acids. Trimming took 1 base from V and 5 from J; bases not matched to a gene: 6. Germline loops: CDR1 MNHEY, CDR2 SVGEGT. CDR3 region: CASSYLDRGRYQPQHF. For the CDR3, the DNA is TGTGCCAGCAGTTACTTGGACAGGGGTAGGTATCAGCCCCAGCATTTT.

The chain links TRBV27 to TRBJ2-3, with 7 bases matching TRBD2. The V gene's germline CDR1 is MNHEY and CDR2 SMNVEV (reference sequence). Germline trimming cut 5 bases from V and 9 bases from J; bases unmatched to any gene: 14. The CDR3 loop spans 15 amino acids. The CDR3 region is CASSLSGTIRRTQYF. The CDR3 DNA reads as TGTGCCAGCAGTCTCTCCGGGACTATACGCAGGACGCAGTATTTT.

This sequence joins TRBV7-9 and TRBJ1-2, with D possibly TRBD1 on 5 matching bases. Germline CDR1 is SEHNR and CDR2 is FQNEAQ (reference sequence). This CDR3 comprises 12 residues. The V and J ends lost 5 bases and 11 bases respectively, with 15 bases between them. Written as DNA, the CDR3 is TGTGCCAGCAGCAATATGGGGTCAGGGTACACCTTC. This translates into CASSNMGSGYTF.

The CDR3: CSASRFDRNNEQFF. In DNA form, the CDR3 reads TGCAGTGCTAGTAGGTTCGACAGAAACAATGAGCAGTTCTTC. The V gene is TRBV20-1, the J gene TRBJ2-1, with D perhaps TRBD1 (5 bases). This CDR3 comprises 14 residues. Germline-derived CDR1 and CDR2 are DFQATT and SNEGSKA (reference sequence). V gave up 3 bases and J gave up 5 bases, with 14 bases separating them.

This chain uses TRBV7-2 with TRBJ1-1; TRBD1 is a possible D gene (6 bases). The CDR3 has 13 residues. The V end lost 2 bases, the J end lost 6 bases, and 10 bases lay between the germline ends. The V gene's germline CDR1 is SGHTA and CDR2 FQGNSA. For the CDR3, the DNA is TGTGCCAGCAGCTTACTGACAGGCGCTGAAGCTTTCTTT. Translated, it gives CASSLLTGAEAFF.

The chain employs TRBV12-2 and TRBJ1-2; the DNA was not used to check the table's D call, TRBD1. TRBV12-2 represents a pseudogene. This CDR3 has 15 amino acids. The CDR3 loop reads CASRGRTGKVYGYTF. In nucleotides, the CDR3 is TGTGCAAGTCGGGGGAGGACAGGGAAGGTTTATGGCTACACCTTC.

The chain has TRBV18 and TRBJ1-4; the D is unclear. V was trimmed by 4 bases and J by 3 bases, leaving 6 bases between them. Germline CDR1 and CDR2: KGHSH and LQKENI. CDR3 length: 13 amino acids. DNA of the CDR3: TGTGCCAGCTCACGGGGAGCTAATGAAAAACTGTTTTTT. Translation gives CASSRGANEKLFF.

This chain joins TRBV7-3 and TRBJ1-1; tentative D call: TRBD1 (5 bases). The germline V gene has CDR1 SGHTA and CDR2 FQGTGA. Trimming stripped 6 bases from V and 6 bases from J, with 17 bases between. The CDR3 runs 14 residues. For the CDR3, the DNA is TGTGCCAGCAGGGAGAACACGTGGACACCTGAAGCTTTCTTT. Translating it yields CASRENTWTPEAFF.